The 31 T cell receptor beta chains in this list originate from one sample, sequenced in a study of cytomegalovirus exposure and HLA in healthy donors (dated by TCRdb to about 2017). Library preparation employed the immunoSEQ multiplex PCR assay. The multiplex PCR relied on a mix of 60 forward primers for TCR Vbeta segments and 13 reverse primers for TCR Jbeta segments. Drawn from immuneACCESS, this table holds only the in-frame rearrangements with V and J called that TCRdb kept. Clones are partly lost; checked studies trace under half to an unresolved V gene and leave the rest unexplained. The sample table shows around 150,000 clones, and over 60% are seen once. Of the sample, approximately 6.2% is held by the ten largest clones. What was sequenced was PBMCs. These receptors all stem from a man aged 35 to 55 in good health and CMV-seropositive.

This rearrangement joins TRBV11-2 to TRBJ2-7; a weak D match, TRBD2 (5 bases). The CDR3 runs 14 residues. Per germline, CDR1 SGHAT and CDR2 FQNNGV. V was cut by 0 bases and J by 4 bases, with 10 bases left in between. CDR3 loop: CASSLDARRYEQYF. The CDR3 DNA reads TGTGCCAGCAGCTTAGATGCCCGGAGGTACGAGCAGTACTTC.

The J gene is TRBJ2-5, the V gene TRBV30, with D possibly being TRBD2 (6 bases). The closer fit of TRBJ2-7 to the DNA end suggests the J call may be wrong. This CDR3 is built from 12 residues. Germline loops: CDR1 GTSNPN, CDR2 SVGIG (reference sequence). CDR3 DNA sequence: TGTGCCTGGATGGAGGGATCCTACGAGCAGTACTTC. Protein: CAWMEGSYEQYF.

In DNA, the CDR3 is TGTGCCAGCAGCCAAGCCCCAGCGGGCGGGGGCTACACCTTC. This gives the protein CASSQAPAGGGYTF. This chain links TRBV14 with TRBJ1-2; D gene unclear. V lost 1 base to trimming and J lost 8 bases, with 14 bases between them. This CDR3 spans 14 amino acids. Looked up from germline, CDR1 is SGHDN and CDR2 is FVKESK.

The count of this clone is one. The chain recombines TRBV6-6 with TRBJ2-1; maybe TRBD2 (7 bases). Germline loops: CDR1 MNHNY, CDR2 SVGAGI (reference sequence). V gave up 4 bases and J gave up 7 bases, with 14 bases separating them. This CDR3 comprises 14 residues. The CDR3 DNA sequence: TGTGCCAGCAGTTCCACTGGGAGGGGGAATGAGCAGTTCTTC. It translates to CASSSTGRGNEQFF.

V usage is TRBV6-5 and J usage is TRBJ2-7; 8 nucleotides match TRBD1. Per germline, CDR1 MNHEY and CDR2 SVGAGI. The CDR3 is made up of 15 amino acids. The V gene end was trimmed by 10 bases and the J gene end by 4 bases; junction bases not matched to a gene: 15. The CDR3 loop reads CATSLRWQGAYEQYF. The CDR3 DNA reads as TGTGCCACCTCACTCCGGTGGCAGGGGGCTTACGAGCAGTACTTC.

V usage is TRBV6-5 and J usage is TRBJ1-2; 8 bases fit TRBD1. The CDR3 is made up of 16 amino acids. The trim removed 3 bases at V and 4 bases at J, leaving 10 bases unmatched. Germline V lookup: CDR1 MNHEY, CDR2 SVGAGI. In nucleotides, the CDR3 is TGTGCCAGCAGTTATGACAGGGGACCTACTTCCTATGGCTACACCTTC. As protein: CASSYDRGPTSYGYTF.

The V call is TRBV11-2, the J call TRBJ2-7, with 12 bases matching TRBD1. The V gene's germline CDR1 is SGHAT and CDR2 FQNNGV. The CDR3 is 15 amino acids. The ends lost 5 bases at V and 2 bases at J; junction bases unmatched: 4. The CDR3 region is CASSRRDRGPYEQYF. CDR3 in DNA: TGTGCCAGCAGCCGACGGGACAGGGGGCCCTACGAGCAGTACTTC.

The chain carries TRBV6-6 and TRBJ1-2; D possibly corresponds to TRBD1 (6 bases). V was pared by 4 bases and J by 8 bases, with 17 bases between. CDR3 length: 14 residues. The germline gives CDR1 MNHNY, CDR2 SVGAGI (reference sequence). The CDR3 reads CASSFKGDNAGYTF. The CDR3 nucleotides are TGTGCCAGCAGTTTCAAGGGGGATAATGCCGGCTACACCTTC.

The chain combines TRBV5-1 with TRBJ1-6, with D unresolved. This CDR3 comprises 17 residues. Trimming left V 4 bases short and J 7 bases short, with 21 bases between. The germline V gene encodes CDR1 SGHRS and CDR2 YFSETQ. CDR3 DNA: TGCGCCAGCAGCCCCTTTGGCGAAATGGCCGGGAATTCACCCCTCCACTTT. This sequence encodes CASSPFGEMAGNSPLHF.

This clone has a handful of counts. This chain joins TRBV27 and TRBJ2-7; D perhaps matches TRBD2 (5 bases). V gave up 6 bases and J gave up 7 bases, with 13 bases separating them. Per the germline V gene, CDR1 is MNHEY and CDR2 is SMNVEV (reference sequence). The CDR3 consists of 12 residues. The CDR3 reads CASRTGSGEQYF. CDR3 coding DNA: TGTGCCAGCAGAACCGGGTCGGGGGAGCAGTACTTC.

The chain couples TRBV2 to TRBJ2-5, with D maybe TRBD1 (6 bases). There are 15 residues in the CDR3. The V end was cut by 5 bases, the J end by 5 bases, with 18 bases between. CDR1 SNHLY and CDR2 FYNNEI come from the germline V gene. The chain's CDR3 is CASSRMTGSWETQYF. DNA of the CDR3: TGTGCCAGCAGTCGAATGACAGGCTCCTGGGAGACCCAGTACTTC.

This clone was seen only once. This chain connects TRBV5-1 to TRBJ1-5; D may be TRBD1 (5 bases). V gave up 4 bases and J gave up 7 bases, with 21 bases separating them. CDR1 is SGHRS, CDR2 YFSETQ, per germline. This CDR3 spans 16 amino acids. In DNA form, the CDR3 reads TGCGCCAGCAGCCCCGGCGGAGTTCAGGGAAGCCAGCCCCAGCATTTT. Translating gives CASSPGGVQGSQPQHF.

V is TRBV2 and J is TRBJ2-5, with TRBD2 matching 7 bases. V dropped 0 bases and J dropped 5; count of bases not matched to a gene: 9. The CDR3 totals 16 residues. Germline-derived CDR1 and CDR2 are SNHLY and FYNNEI. CDR3 protein: CASSEARSRGGETQYF. The CDR3 nucleotides are TGTGCCAGCAGTGAAGCAAGGAGTAGGGGAGGGGAGACCCAGTACTTC.

The chain is built from TRBV5-1 and TRBJ2-5, with TRBD2 matching 11 bases. V lost 1 base and J lost 4; bases outside the gene matches: 3. From germline, CDR1 is SGHRS and CDR2 YFSETQ. This CDR3 is built from 15 residues. In DNA form, the CDR3 reads TGCGCCAGCAGCTTGACTAGCGGGGGTCCAGAGACCCAGTACTTC. Protein: CASSLTSGGPETQYF.

The gene calls are TRBV27 and TRBJ2-3, with TRBD2 matching over 12 bases. V dropped 5 bases and J dropped 4; count of bases not matched to a gene: 4. Per the germline V gene, CDR1 is MNHEY and CDR2 is SMNVEV (reference sequence). The CDR3 contains 15 residues. The chain's CDR3 is CASSLAGGRADTQYF. The CDR3 region has the DNA TGTGCCAGCAGTCTAGCGGGAGGGAGGGCAGATACGCAGTATTTT.

V usage is TRBV6-1 and J usage is TRBJ2-1, with D possibly being TRBD2 (6 bases). Germline CDR1 MNHNS, CDR2 SASEGT. Trimming shortened V by 2 bases and J by 7 bases, and 18 bases separated the two germline ends. The CDR3 is 16 residues long. The CDR3 region is CASSESSGTRRNEQFF. In DNA, the CDR3 is TGTGCCAGCAGTGAAAGTTCCGGGACTCGCCGTAATGAGCAGTTCTTC.

The chain uses TRBV13 and TRBJ2-1; D is uncertain. V shed 5 bases and J shed 4 bases, with 3 bases lying between them. The CDR3 spans 11 residues. Germline V gives CDR1 PRHDT, CDR2 FYEKMQ (reference sequence). CDR3 in DNA: TGTGCCAGCAGCCAATACAATGAGCAGTTCTTC. Residues: CASSQYNEQFF.

The chain is built from TRBV5-6 and TRBJ2-7; D may be TRBD2 (5 bases). V lost 4 bases, J lost 7 bases, and 15 bases lay in between. Germline CDR1 SGHDT, CDR2 YYEEEE. CDR3 length equals 13 residues. The CDR3 loop is CASSADLAREQYF. The DNA for the CDR3 is TGTGCCAGCAGCGCGGACTTGGCTCGGGAGCAGTACTTC.

The J gene is TRBJ2-2, the V gene TRBV29-1, with D maybe TRBD2 (6 bases). V dropped 4 bases and J dropped 8 bases, with 11 bases sitting between them. This CDR3 region has 12 residues. Germline V gene lookup returns CDR1 SQVTM and CDR2 ANQGSEA. The CDR3 sequence: CSVATSTGELFF. Written as DNA, the CDR3 is TGCAGCGTTGCAACTAGCACAGGGGAGCTGTTTTTT.

This clone was found once. This chain uses TRBV20-1 with TRBJ2-7, with no clear D. The ends were cut back, 5 bases at V and 6 bases at J, with 11 bases in the middle. Looked up from germline, CDR1 is DFQATT and CDR2 is SNEGSKA (reference sequence). The CDR3 loop spans 11 amino acids. In DNA, the CDR3 is TGCAGTGCTGGTTCGGGTCGCGAGCAGTACTTC. Translated: CSAGSGREQYF.

This clone came up a few times. A junction boundary mismatches the germline segment, possibly from a read error. The rearrangement uses TRBV6-5 and TRBJ2-7, with TRBD1 identical over 10 bases. The CDR3 covers 14 residues. Germline V gene data show CDR1 as MNHEY and CDR2 as SVGAGI. For the CDR3, the DNA is TGTGCCAGCAGGCGACAGGGGGCGTCCTCCGAGCAGTACTTC. This sequence encodes CASRRQGASSEQYF.

The chain employs TRBV19 and TRBJ1-1; 9 bases are a match to TRBD1. CDR1 is LNHDA and CDR2 is SQIVND in the germline V gene (reference sequence). Trimming took 4 bases from V and 1 from J; bases not matched to a gene: 4. The CDR3 spans 15 residues. CDR3 in DNA: TGTGCCAGTAGTACCCCGGGACAGGGGAACACTGAAGCTTTCTTT. This gives the protein CASSTPGQGNTEAFF.

CDR3 nucleotides: TGCGCCAGCAGCCAAGATGGCGGTACCTACAATGAGCAGTTCTTC. Translation gives CASSQDGGTYNEQFF. The chain employs TRBV4-1 and TRBJ2-1; D is unresolved. Per the germline V gene, CDR1 is MGHRA and CDR2 is YSYEKL. V dropped 0 bases and J dropped 2 bases, with 8 bases sitting between them. This CDR3 is 15 amino acids long.

The J gene is TRBJ2-6, the V gene TRBV2, with TRBD1 matching 7 bases. The CDR3 is made up of 17 amino acids. The V gene's germline CDR1 is SNHLY and CDR2 FYNNEI. The trim removed 7 bases at V and 0 bases at J, leaving 9 bases unmatched. DNA of the CDR3: TGTGCCAGCATTGGACAGGCAGTTCGCTCTGGGGCCAACGTCCTGACTTTC. This encodes CASIGQAVRSGANVLTF.

The rearrangement links TRBV2 to TRBJ2-5; TRBD1 is a possible D gene (5 bases). The V end lost 4 bases, the J end lost 3 bases, and 12 bases lay between the germline ends. Looked up from germline, CDR1 is SNHLY and CDR2 is FYNNEI. The CDR3 is 14 residues long. DNA for the CDR3: TGTGCCAGCAGTGCCCAGGGATTGGAAGAGACCCAGTACTTC. It is translated as CASSAQGLEETQYF.

This chain links TRBV7-2 with TRBJ1-5; tentative D call: TRBD1 (5 bases). Germline V gene data show CDR1 as SGHTA and CDR2 as FQGNSA. V was pared by 3 bases and J by 6 bases, with 15 bases between. The length of the CDR3 is 15 residues. The CDR3 region is CASSFGRVGGQPQHF. CDR3 DNA sequence: TGTGCCAGCAGCTTCGGCAGGGTGGGGGGTCAGCCCCAGCATTTT.

The V call is TRBV2, the J call TRBJ2-2; D possibly corresponds to TRBD1 (6 bases). The V gene lost 0 bases and the J gene lost 3 bases, with 11 bases spanning the gap. The CDR3 totals 16 residues. Looked up from germline, CDR1 is SNHLY and CDR2 is FYNNEI. CDR3 sequence (DNA): TGTGCCAGCAGTGAAGCCAGGGGTCACGACACCGGGGAGCTGTTTTTT. Protein sequence: CASSEARGHDTGELFF.

The chain combines TRBV4-1 with TRBJ1-1; D unclear. The CDR3 is 17 residues long. Germline V gene data show CDR1 as MGHRA and CDR2 as YSYEKL. V shed 0 bases and J shed 1 base, with 15 bases lying between them. In DNA, the CDR3 is TGCGCCAGCAGCCAAGATAAATTCGGGTTGTCGAACACTGAAGCTTTCTTT. Its translation is CASSQDKFGLSNTEAFF.

The J gene is TRBJ1-1, the V gene TRBV30; 7 bases are a match to TRBD1. The V segment lost 6 bases and the J segment 6 bases; nucleotides outside the gene matches: 7. The germline gives CDR1 GTSNPN, CDR2 SVGIG (reference sequence). The CDR3 extends over 12 amino acids. CDR3 loop: CACNRGEPEAFF. The CDR3 DNA sequence: TGTGCCTGTAACAGGGGTGAGCCTGAAGCTTTCTTT.

The CDR3 here is CASSQEADSSGANVLTF. The CDR3 nucleotides are TGCGCCAGCAGCCAAGAGGCGGACAGCTCTGGGGCCAACGTCCTGACTTTC. The V call is TRBV4-3, the J call TRBJ2-6; possible D gene TRBD1, 6 bases. The CDR3 has 17 amino acids. V was cut by 0 bases and J by 0 bases, with 9 bases left in between. Germline values: CDR1 LGHNA, CDR2 YSLEER.

The V and J genes are TRBV11-2 and TRBJ2-7; a weak D match, TRBD2 (5 bases). The CDR3 totals 14 residues. Trimming pared 5 bases from V and 2 bases from J, leaving 13 bases between. CDR1 is SGHAT and CDR2 is FQNNGV in the germline V gene. CDR3 bases: TGTGCCAGCAGCCCGTCCGGACTCACCTACGAGCAGTACTTC. It codes for CASSPSGLTYEQYF.